This TCR beta chain originates from a study of glioma-infiltrating T cells after dendritic cell vaccination. In the study overall: Patients received three intradermal dendritic cell vaccine injections at biweekly intervals.

Noted time point: after dendritic cell vaccination, including at tumor progression/relapse. Isocitrate dehydrogenase mutation was absent in all glioblastoma patients. CDR3 size: 12 residues. Looked up from germline, CDR1 is SGHRS and CDR2 is YFSETQ. V dropped 0 bases and J dropped 7 bases, with 5 bases sitting between them. Primers: 60 V beta forward and 13 J beta reverse. Repertoires were generated with immunoSEQ multiplex PCR, while TCRdb's copy carries only in-frame clones and drops some. Of roughly 87,000 clones listed, roughly 87% are singletons. The chain uses TRBV5-1 and TRBJ1-3; possible D gene TRBD1, 5 bases. This sequence was found in a human donor with glioblastoma. The material was blood, obtained after dendritic cell vaccination. The chain's CDR3 is CASSLDRNTIYF. The CDR3 DNA sequence: TGCGCCAGCAGCTTGGACAGGAACACCATATATTTT. The entire variable domain, with the rest obtained from reference TRBV5-1 and TRBJ1-3, is as follows: KAGVTQTPRYLIKTRGQQVTLSCSPISGHRSVSWYQQTPGQGLQFLFEYFSETQRNKGNFPGRFSGRQFSNSRSEMNVSTLELGDSALYLCASSLDRNTIYFGEGSWLTVV.